The 21 T cell receptor beta chains below were found in one sample sequenced in a study of T-cell reconstitution after alpha-beta-depleted transplantation in children. Preparation of the TCRbeta library was carried out with unique molecular identifiers. TCRdb re-analysed the PCR reads in MiXCR, keeping a single row per CDR3 protein. The sample includes about 980,000 distinct CDR3 sequences, roughly 29% of them seen just once. The input for sequencing was PBMCs, mostly from graft donor cells, taken 360 days after TCRalphabeta/CD19-depleted stem cell transplant. These receptors all stem from a boy younger than two who had a stem cell transplant for SCID, so the T cells may come from the graft donor.

This clonotype appeared a few times. The V and J genes are TRBV5-6 and TRBJ2-1, with unresolved D. The CDR3 is made up of 13 amino acids. Germline CDR1 and CDR2: SGHDT and YYEEEE. V shed 0 bases and J shed 10 bases, with 11 bases lying between them. The CDR3 reads CASSLAPVVEQFF. The CDR3 DNA reads as TGTGCCAGCAGCTTGGCCCCAGTCGTAGAGCAGTTCTTC. Together with reference TRBV5-6 and TRBJ2-1, the CDR3 gives the full variable domain: DAGVTQSPTHLIKTRGQQVTLRCSPKSGHDTVSWYQQALGQGPQFIFQYYEEEERQRGNFPDRFSGHQFPNYSSELNVNALLLGDSALYLCASSLAPVVEQFFGPGTRLTVL.

This clonotype was recorded a few times. This rearrangement joins TRBV6-2 or TRBV6-3 to TRBJ1-5; 7 nucleotides match TRBD1. The CDR3 contains 15 residues. The germline V gene has CDR1 MNHEY and CDR2 SVGEGT. J gave up 1 base and V 6 bases, and 6 bases lay outside the gene matches. The CDR3 DNA follows: TGTGCCAGCAGCCCACAGGGGCCGAGCAATCAGCCCCAGCATTTT. This gives the protein CASSPQGPSNQPQHF.

This CDR3 reads CASSLDSHTEAFF. The CDR3 nucleotides read TGCGCCAGCAGCTTGGACAGCCACACTGAAGCTTTCTTT. The V and J genes are TRBV5-1 and TRBJ1-1, with no clear D. CDR1 and CDR2 (germline): SGHRS, YFSETQ. This CDR3 region has 13 residues. Trimming stripped 0 bases from V and 3 bases from J, with 6 bases between.

This clonotype was detected a few times. The gene calls are TRBV2 and TRBJ1-1; D is unresolved. The V gene lost 11 bases and the J gene lost 0 bases, with 22 bases spanning the gap. CDR1 and CDR2 from the germline V gene are SNHLY and FYNNEI. The CDR3 sequence is 16 residues long. CDR3 DNA: TGTGCCTCCCCCAGGCCGGATCGGGGAATGAACACTGAAGCTTTCTTT. Amino acid sequence: CASPRPDRGMNTEAFF.

This clonotype occurred once. The rearrangement uses TRBV7-2 and TRBJ2-7; the D gene could be TRBD1 or TRBD2 (5 bases each). The ends were cut back, 6 bases at V and 0 bases at J, with 15 bases in the middle. Germline assignment: CDR1 SGHTA and CDR2 FQGNSA. The CDR3 is 15 amino acids. The CDR3 is CASRKSGLSSYEQYF. The DNA for the CDR3 is TGTGCCAGCAGGAAATCGGGGCTTAGCTCCTACGAGCAGTACTTC.

This clonotype was seen repeatedly, ten times or more. CDR3 residues: CASSYAYEQYF. The CDR3 nucleotides are TGTGCCAGCAGTTACGCCTACGAGCAGTACTTC. The chain is built from TRBV6-2 or TRBV6-3 and TRBJ2-7; D gene unclear. Per the germline V gene, CDR1 is MNHEY and CDR2 is SVGEGT. This CDR3 region has 11 residues. With 2 bases removed from V and 2 bases from J, the gap between germline ends came to 1 base.

The sample holds a few counts of this clonotype. The V and J genes are TRBV4-3 and TRBJ2-2; the D gene is possibly TRBD2 (5 bases). The CDR3 contains 16 residues. CDR1 is LGHNA, CDR2 YSLEER, per germline. V lost 0 bases, J lost 5 bases, and 13 bases lay in between. As DNA, the CDR3 is TGCGCCAGCAGCCAAGATCGGGCTAGCCTAACCGGGGAGCTGTTTTTT. This encodes CASSQDRASLTGELFF.

The rearrangement joins TRBV2 to TRBJ2-1, with D tentatively TRBD1 (6 bases). Trimming cost V 3 bases and J 0 bases, with 12 bases left between them. This CDR3 comprises 16 residues. Germline CDR1 SNHLY, CDR2 FYNNEI. The CDR3 region has the DNA TGTGCCAGCAGTGACCGGGACATGAGCTCCTACAATGAGCAGTTCTTC. This encodes CASSDRDMSSYNEQFF.

V and J are TRBV6-2 or TRBV6-3 and TRBJ1-5; 8 bases line up with TRBD1. Germline CDR1 reads MNHEY; CDR2 reads SVGEGT. The CDR3 contains 15 residues. The trim removed 6 bases at V and 9 bases at J, leaving 13 bases unmatched. The CDR3 nucleotides read TGTGCCAGCAGCCAAGTGGGTCAGGGGGCCCGGCCCCAGCATTTT. This gives the protein CASSQVGQGARPQHF.

In this sample, this clonotype turned up a few times. The chain links TRBV5-1 to TRBJ1-1; tentative D call: TRBD1 (6 bases). CDR1 SGHRS and CDR2 YFSETQ come from the germline V gene. CDR3 length: 12 amino acids. Trimming took off 0 bases at V and 8 bases at J, with 8 bases between the two ends. CDR3 nucleotide sequence: TGCGCCAGCAGCTTGGAGGGGGACGAAGCTTTCTTT. This encodes CASSLEGDEAFF.

This chain links TRBV27 with TRBJ1-6; 8 bases align to TRBD1. Losses at the gene ends were 6 bases for V and 9 bases for J; bases not matched to a gene: 7. From germline, CDR1 is MNHEY and CDR2 SMNVEV (reference sequence). This CDR3 has 14 amino acids. CDR3 amino acids: CASRPDRGGSPLHF. In DNA, the CDR3 is TGTGCCAGCAGGCCCGACAGGGGAGGTTCACCCCTCCACTTT.

This clonotype was seen only a few times. The chain uses TRBV10-2 and TRBJ1-1; 8 nucleotides match TRBD1. This CDR3 comprises 15 residues. Trimming took 8 bases from V and 6 from J; bases not matched to a gene: 14. In germline, CDR1 is WSHSY, CDR2 SAAADI. The CDR3 loop is CASRGQVAEGAEAFF. In nucleotides, the CDR3 is TGCGCCAGCCGGGGACAGGTCGCGGAGGGAGCTGAAGCTTTCTTT.

In its sample, this clonotype was seen many times. The chain uses TRBV27 and TRBJ2-1, with 7 positions matching TRBD1. The V and J ends lost 3 bases and 3 bases, in that order; junction bases with no gene match: 5. Germline V lookup: CDR1 MNHEY, CDR2 SMNVEV (reference sequence). The CDR3 loop spans 15 amino acids. CDR3 coding DNA: TGTGCCAGCAGTTTGAGGGCAGGGGGCTACAATGAGCAGTTCTTC. This encodes CASSLRAGGYNEQFF.

The rearrangement joins TRBV20-1 to TRBJ2-7, with D maybe TRBD1 (6 bases). Germline V gene sequence: CDR1 DFQATT, CDR2 SNEGSKA (reference sequence). This CDR3 is built from 13 residues. V gave up 0 bases and J gave up 9 bases, with 15 bases separating them. DNA for the CDR3: TGCAGTGCTAGAGATGGGGGACAAAGTCTGCAGTACTTC. Protein product: CSARDGGQSLQYF.

This clonotype occurred a few times. The chain links TRBV4-3 to TRBJ2-7; tentatively, D is TRBD2 (7 bases). V dropped 2 bases and J dropped 8 bases, with 22 bases sitting between them. This CDR3 region has 16 residues. Germline loops: CDR1 LGHNA, CDR2 YSLEER. DNA of the CDR3: TGCGCCAGCAGCCAACTTAAAGGGGGGGGCATCTTACAGCAGTACTTC. Its translation: CASSQLKGGGILQQYF.

The V call is TRBV7-2, the J call TRBJ2-3; D not certain. This CDR3 has 15 amino acids. Germline-derived CDR1 and CDR2 are SGHTA and FQGNSA. Trimming removed 1 base from V and 1 base from J, with 9 bases in between. This chain's CDR3 is CASSLVRAGTDTQYF. The CDR3 DNA reads as TGTGCCAGCAGCTTAGTTCGGGCCGGCACAGATACGCAGTATTTT.

Written as DNA, the CDR3 is TGCAGTGCCCACTCTAGCCGCGCGTACTTC. It encodes CSAHSSRAYF. J is TRBJ2-5 and V is TRBV20-1; possibly TRBD2 for D (5 bases). CDR1 DFQATT and CDR2 SNEGSKA come from the germline V gene (reference sequence). CDR3 size: 10 residues. V was pared by 6 bases and J by 13 bases, with 15 bases between.

This clonotype was observed a handful of times. This chain joins TRBV5-1 and TRBJ1-3, with D perhaps TRBD1 (5 bases). Between the trimmed V and J ends, which lost 4 bases and 0 bases, there was a span of 17 bases. The CDR3 totals 17 residues. Germline-derived CDR1 and CDR2 are SGHRS and YFSETQ. The CDR3 region is CASSREPPGGSGNTIYF. In nucleotides, the CDR3 is TGCGCCAGCAGCAGGGAGCCACCCGGGGGCTCTGGAAACACCATATATTTT.

The chain couples TRBV20-1 to TRBJ2-7; 7 nucleotides line up with TRBD2. The CDR3 runs to 13 residues. Germline V gene data show CDR1 as DFQATT and CDR2 as SNEGSKA (reference sequence). V was pared by 3 bases and J by 2 bases, with 4 bases of the junction left unmatched. CDR3 loop: CSARRGTAYEQYF. The CDR3 DNA follows: TGCAGTGCTAGGCGGGGGACGGCCTACGAGCAGTACTTC.

This rearrangement joins TRBV29-1 to TRBJ1-4; the D gene is possibly TRBD1 (6 bases). V lost 4 bases to trimming and J lost 3 bases, with 18 bases between them. Germline values: CDR1 SQVTM, CDR2 ANQGSEA. The CDR3 totals 16 residues. CDR3 nucleotides: TGCAGCGTTGGCCAGAATGTGGACAGCCCTAATGAAAAACTGTTTTTT. It is translated as CSVGQNVDSPNEKLFF.

This clonotype was observed a few times. The chain joins TRBV24-1 to TRBJ1-5; TRBD1 is a possible D gene (6 bases). This CDR3 is built from 13 residues. The germline CDR1 and CDR2 sequences are KGHDR and SFDVKD. V lost 5 bases to trimming and J lost 3 bases, with 7 bases between them. CDR3 DNA sequence: TGTGCCACCAGTGCAGGGGTCAATCAGCCCCAGCATTTT. It codes for CATSAGVNQPQHF.